Listed here are 31 T cell receptor beta chains from one sample, sequenced in a study of T cell repertoires in cytomegalovirus infection. No antigen is known for these receptors. TCRdb ran MiXCR on the reads and lists one entry per CDR3 protein. This table holds about 100,000 distinct CDR3 sequences, approximately 30% found once. The sample in question was CD8+ T cells from cultured PBMCs, obtained from culture after CMV antigen stimulation. Source of these receptors: a human donor in good health (CMV status not recorded). Some clones in this sample may be carry-over from other donors' samples.

This clonotype was detected only a few times. This chain links TRBV28 with TRBJ2-7; TRBD1 matches 10 bases. The CDR3 runs to 15 residues. CDR1 MDHEN and CDR2 SYDVKM come from the germline V gene. V lost 5 bases and J lost 1; bases outside the gene matches: 5. The CDR3 loop is CASSGADRGSYEQYF. In DNA form, the CDR3 reads TGTGCCAGCAGTGGGGCGGACAGGGGGTCCTACGAGCAGTACTTC. The variable domain in full, completed from reference TRBV28 and TRBJ2-7, reads DVKVTQSSRYLVKRTGEKVFLECVQDMDHENMFWYRQDPGLGLRLIYFSYDVKMKEKGDIPEGYSVSREKKERFSLILESASTNQTSMYLCASSGADRGSYEQYFGPGTRLTVT.

This clonotype was found a few times. The rearrangement links TRBV28 to TRBJ2-5; D gene ambiguous. The CDR3 is 14 residues long. V was cut by 2 bases and J by 5 bases, with 12 bases left in between. Germline CDR1 reads MDHEN; CDR2 reads SYDVKM. CDR3 loop: CASSLTSLRETQYF. The CDR3 bases are TGTGCCAGCAGTTTAACGTCTCTCAGGGAGACCCAGTACTTC. Full variable domain (outside the CDR3, taken from reference TRBV28 and TRBJ2-5): DVKVTQSSRYLVKRTGEKVFLECVQDMDHENMFWYRQDPGLGLRLIYFSYDVKMKEKGDIPEGYSVSREKKERFSLILESASTNQTSMYLCASSLTSLRETQYFGPGTRLLVL.

This clonotype was detected ten times or more. The chain is built from TRBV2 and TRBJ2-3; TRBD1 is a possible D gene (6 bases). CDR3 length: 13 amino acids. The germline V gene encodes CDR1 SNHLY and CDR2 FYNNEI. V gave up 6 bases and J gave up 2 bases, with 9 bases separating them. The CDR3 DNA follows: TGTGCCAGCAGGGGGGACAACACAGATACGCAGTATTTT. Translating it yields CASRGDNTDTQYF. Combining the CDR3 with reference TRBV2 and TRBJ2-3 gives the whole variable domain EPEVTQTPSHQVTQMGQEVILRCVPISNHLYFYWYRQILGQKVEFLVSFYNNEISEKSEIFDDQFSVERPDGSNFTLKIRSTKLEDSAMYFCASRGDNTDTQYFGPGTRLTVL.

The CDR3 bases are TGTGCCAGCAGCCTTAGGCCCCTCAGCTCCTACGAGCAGTACTTC. Translation: CASSLRPLSSYEQYF. V and J are TRBV7-2 and TRBJ2-7; D is unclear. Germline V gives CDR1 SGHTA, CDR2 FQGNSA. The CDR3 has 15 residues. Trimming removed 5 bases at V and 0 bases at J, with 14 bases between.

The J gene is TRBJ2-1, the V gene TRBV7-8; 11 bases are a match to TRBD2. The junction had 8 bases not matched to a gene; V was cut back by 8 bases and J by 5 bases. CDR3 length equals 15 residues. Germline V lookup: CDR1 SGHVS, CDR2 FQNEAQ. In DNA form, the CDR3 reads TGTGCCAGCGTATCACTAGCGGGGGTCCACAATGAGCAGTTCTTC. This gives the protein CASVSLAGVHNEQFF.

This sequence joins TRBV5-4 and TRBJ1-1; no reliable D call. The CDR3 contains 13 residues. Between the trimmed V and J ends, which lost 0 bases and 1 base, there was a span of 4 bases. Germline V gene lookup returns CDR1 SGHNT and CDR2 YYREEE (reference sequence). The CDR3 coding sequence is TGTGCCAGCAGCTTGGAAGCGAACACTGAAGCTTTCTTT. It translates to CASSLEANTEAFF.

This chain uses TRBV12-3 or TRBV12-4 with TRBJ2-7; perhaps TRBD1 as D (5 bases). This CDR3 is built from 13 residues. V was shortened by 3 bases and J by 6 bases, with 12 bases between the two germline ends. The CDR3 region is CASSFTSQGEQYF. Here the CDR3 DNA reads TGTGCCAGCAGTTTTACTTCCCAGGGCGAGCAGTACTTC.

This chain joins TRBV5-6 and TRBJ2-3; D gene ambiguous. Germline V gives CDR1 SGHDT, CDR2 YYEEEE. The CDR3 covers 17 residues. The V end was cut by 0 bases, the J end by 1 base, with 15 bases between. The DNA for the CDR3 is TGTGCCAGCAGCTTGGACCTCCGTGGAATTCGCACAGATACGCAGTATTTT. Its translation: CASSLDLRGIRTDTQYF.

The chain joins TRBV5-8 to TRBJ2-2; D not resolved. The CDR3 length is 17 residues. Trimming stripped 0 bases from V and 2 bases from J, with 14 bases between. From germline, CDR1 is SGHTS and CDR2 YDEGEE. CDR3 bases: TGTGCCAGCAGCTTGGATAATCTCAATTTAAACACCGGGGAGCTGTTTTTT. Translating it yields CASSLDNLNLNTGELFF.

The genes are TRBV19 and TRBJ1-2; 11 nucleotides line up with TRBD1. The CDR3 spans 17 residues. V shed 5 bases, J shed 3 bases, and the junction held 11 bases outside the gene matches. CDR1 and CDR2 from the germline V gene are LNHDA and SQIVND (reference sequence). The chain's CDR3 is CASSQSPGTGGDYGYTF. Written as DNA, the CDR3 is TGTGCCAGTAGTCAAAGTCCCGGGACAGGGGGTGACTATGGCTACACCTTC.

The chain has TRBV5-4 and TRBJ2-2, with 9 bases that match TRBD2. Germline-derived CDR1 and CDR2 are SGHNT and YYREEE (reference sequence). V shed 2 bases and J 0 bases; nucleotides not matched to a gene: 2. The CDR3 is 16 residues long. CDR3: CASSFIAGANTGELFF. The DNA of the CDR3 is TGTGCCAGCAGCTTCATAGCGGGGGCGAACACCGGGGAGCTGTTTTTT.

This clonotype has at least ten counts. The chain is built from TRBV12-3 or TRBV12-4 and TRBJ2-3, with D possibly called TRBD1 or TRBD2 (5 bases each). V was trimmed by 3 bases and J by 1 base, leaving 11 bases between them. The CDR3 has 15 amino acids. The CDR3 loop reads CASSFGAMGTDTQYF. CDR3 nucleotide sequence: TGTGCCAGCAGTTTCGGGGCCATGGGCACAGATACGCAGTATTTT.

This sequence joins TRBV11-3 and TRBJ1-2; D remains unclear. The germline V gene encodes CDR1 SGHNT and CDR2 YENEEA. The CDR3 sequence is 12 residues long. The ends were cut back, 5 bases at V and 12 bases at J, with 16 bases in the middle. The DNA of the CDR3 is TGTGCCAGCAGCCTTATATTCGTTCCCCACACCTTC. Protein: CASSLIFVPHTF.

The chain is built from TRBV7-6 and TRBJ1-1; D is unresolved. Trimming left V 5 bases short and J 7 bases short, with 20 bases between. The V gene's germline CDR1 is SGHVS and CDR2 FNYEAQ. This CDR3 comprises 15 residues. The CDR3 loop reads CASSAPWHRDGEAFF. The CDR3 nucleotides read TGTGCCAGCAGCGCCCCGTGGCACCGCGACGGTGAAGCTTTCTTT.

This clonotype was picked up a small number of times. This sequence joins TRBV6-2 or TRBV6-3 and TRBJ2-5; the match to TRBD1 covers 8 bases. Per the germline V gene, CDR1 is MNHEY and CDR2 is SVGEGT. After removal of 4 bases from V and 4 bases from J, the junction contained 5 bases not matched to a gene. The CDR3 contains 14 residues. CDR3 sequence (DNA): TGTGCCAGCAGTTCCGACAGGGGTCGAGAGACCCAGTACTTC. Its translation is CASSSDRGRETQYF.

J is TRBJ1-1 and V is TRBV4-1; D remains ambiguous. Deletions cut 1 base from V and 0 bases from J, with 6 bases between. The CDR3 is 14 amino acids. Germline V gene data show CDR1 as MGHRA and CDR2 as YSYEKL. The CDR3 region is CASSQVGVNTEAFF. CDR3 in DNA: TGCGCCAGCAGCCAAGTAGGTGTGAACACTGAAGCTTTCTTT.

The rearrangement joins TRBV29-1 to TRBJ2-3; 7 bases are shared with TRBD1. Losses at the gene ends were 1 base for V and 3 bases for J; bases not matched to a gene: 10. The CDR3 loop spans 16 amino acids. CDR1 is SQVTM, CDR2 ANQGSEA, per germline. The CDR3 DNA is TGCAGCGTTGAAGTCGGGACAGCGATACTGACAGATACGCAGTATTTT. Translating it yields CSVEVGTAILTDTQYF.

This chain connects TRBV28 to TRBJ2-7; 11 nucleotides align to TRBD1. The ends lost 5 bases at V and 5 bases at J; junction bases unmatched: 11. The CDR3 extends over 16 amino acids. The germline CDR1 and CDR2 sequences are MDHEN and SYDVKM. The CDR3 nucleotides are TGTGCCAGCAGTCTTATTCGGACAGGGGGCTTCAACGAGCAGTACTTC. Translated: CASSLIRTGGFNEQYF.

This clonotype came up a few times. This chain joins TRBV7-4 and TRBJ1-4, with D perhaps TRBD1 (6 bases). V lost 4 bases and J lost 8, with 14 bases in between. This CDR3 region has 14 residues. Germline CDR1 reads SGHVT; CDR2 reads SQSDAQ. The CDR3 DNA is TGTGCCAGCAGCTCCCCGAGGGGGTGGGAAAAACTGTTTTTT. Its protein is CASSSPRGWEKLFF. The full variable domain, completed using reference TRBV7-4 and TRBJ1-4, is GAGVSQSPRYKVAKRGRDVALRCDSISGHVTLYWYRQTLGQGSEVLTYSQSDAQRDKSGRPSGRFSAERPERSVSTLKIQRTEQGDSAVYLCASSSPRGWEKLFFGSGTQLSVL.

In its sample, this clonotype was seen many times. The gene calls are TRBV6-2 or TRBV6-3 and TRBJ1-2; no firm D call. The CDR3 sequence is 15 residues long. Deletions cut 6 bases from V and 1 base from J, with 15 bases between. Germline-derived CDR1 and CDR2 are MNHEY and SVGEGT. The CDR3 loop is CASSKGGQINYGYTF. The CDR3, as DNA: TGTGCCAGCAGCAAAGGAGGCCAAATTAACTATGGCTACACCTTC.

V and J are TRBV7-7 and TRBJ2-7; tentative D call: TRBD2 (5 bases). Trimming pared 5 bases from V and 0 bases from J, leaving 23 bases between. This CDR3 spans 18 amino acids. Germline CDR1 is SSHAT and CDR2 is FNYEAQ (reference sequence). The CDR3 loop reads CASSPSPLRGPSSYEQYF. As DNA, the CDR3 is TGTGCCAGCAGCCCATCCCCTTTACGAGGGCCCAGCTCCTACGAGCAGTACTTC.

This clonotype has only a few counts. The rearrangement uses TRBV19 and TRBJ1-1; D gene ambiguous. The V end lost 10 bases, the J end lost 5 bases, and 11 bases lay between the germline ends. This CDR3 region has 11 residues. Per the germline V gene, CDR1 is LNHDA and CDR2 is SQIVND (reference sequence). The CDR3 is CATMVRTEAFF. CDR3 nucleotides: TGTGCCACCATGGTACGTACTGAAGCTTTCTTT.

The chain joins TRBV7-9 to TRBJ1-1; D uncertain. The CDR3 extends over 14 amino acids. Looked up from germline, CDR1 is SEHNR and CDR2 is FQNEAQ (reference sequence). The germline V and J ends were trimmed by 1 base and 8 bases, with 14 bases remaining between them. In DNA, the CDR3 is TGTGCCAGCAGCTTAGTATCTGAACCTAGGGAAGCTTTCTTT. Amino acids: CASSLVSEPREAFF.

This clonotype was observed a few times. The CDR3 DNA is TGTGCCAGCAGTGGTGACGAGCAGTACTTC. This translates into CASSGDEQYF. V is TRBV6-1 and J is TRBJ2-7, with D unclear. The CDR3 is 10 amino acids. Trimming cost V 4 bases and J 5 bases, with 3 bases left between them. Germline values: CDR1 MNHNS, CDR2 SASEGT.

The chain combines TRBV28 with TRBJ1-2; 11 positions agree with TRBD1. With V trimmed by 3 bases and J by 3 bases, 6 bases remained unmatched. Germline values: CDR1 MDHEN, CDR2 SYDVKM. There are 16 residues in the CDR3. CDR3 sequence reads: CASSFDRTGGDYGYTF. The CDR3 coding sequence is TGTGCCAGCAGTTTCGACCGGACAGGGGGCGACTATGGCTACACCTTC.

The chain combines TRBV12-3 or TRBV12-4 with TRBJ2-2; no firm D call. There are 14 residues in the CDR3. V gave up 8 bases and J gave up 0 bases, with 10 bases separating them. The CDR3, as DNA: TGTGCCAGCTCGTCCGATACGAACACCGGGGAGCTGTTTTTT. It yields the protein CASSSDTNTGELFF.

The chain has TRBV9 and TRBJ2-7; 8 bases are shared with TRBD1. V lost 0 bases, J lost 4 bases, and 6 bases stayed unmatched. Germline V gene lookup returns CDR1 SGDLS and CDR2 YYNGEE. CDR3 length equals 15 residues. CDR3 sequence: CASSVGGGQGYEQYF. The CDR3 DNA is TGTGCCAGCAGCGTAGGTGGAGGACAGGGATACGAGCAGTACTTC. The full variable domain, its missing parts supplied by reference TRBV9 and TRBJ2-7, is DSGVTQTPKHLITATGQRVTLRCSPRSGDLSVYWYQQSLDQGLQFLIQYYNGEERAKGNILERFSAQQFPDLHSELNLSSLELGDSALYFCASSVGGGQGYEQYFGPGTRLTVT.

There are many counts of this clonotype. This chain connects TRBV27 to TRBJ2-5, with TRBD2 identical over 7 bases. The CDR3 has 14 amino acids. Germline-derived CDR1 and CDR2 are MNHEY and SMNVEV (reference sequence). V was clipped by 6 bases and J by 3 bases; unmatched bases: 7. CDR3 sequence reads: CASSDFSGEETQYF. CDR3 DNA: TGTGCCAGCAGCGATTTCAGCGGGGAAGAGACCCAGTACTTC.

This clonotype was seen at least ten times. This chain links TRBV19 with TRBJ1-2; 7 nucleotides match TRBD1. V was clipped by 6 bases and J by 8 bases; unmatched bases: 12. Germline assignment: CDR1 LNHDA and CDR2 SQIVND (reference sequence). This CDR3 spans 14 amino acids. For the CDR3, the DNA is TGTGCCAGTAGAGGGGAAGGGGGCCCACTAGGCTACACCTTC. Translating gives CASRGEGGPLGYTF.

The V call is TRBV27, the J call TRBJ2-7; 11 nucleotides match TRBD1. Germline CDR1 MNHEY, CDR2 SMNVEV (reference sequence). The CDR3 runs 15 residues. Trimming took 3 bases from V and 0 from J; bases not matched to a gene: 1. Written as DNA, the CDR3 is TGTGCCAGCAGTTTTGGGACAGGGGGCTCCTACGAGCAGTACTTC. Translation: CASSFGTGGSYEQYF.

A few counts support this clonotype. This chain uses TRBV28 with TRBJ1-1; no clear D gene. Germline V CDR1 and CDR2: MDHEN, SYDVKM. The V and J ends lost 1 base and 6 bases respectively, with 3 bases between them. The CDR3 is 11 residues long. The CDR3 sequence is CASSLFAEAFF. DNA of the CDR3: TGTGCCAGCAGTTTATTCGCTGAAGCTTTCTTT.